This T cell receptor (beta chain) is from a study of vaccination and CD4 T cells after COVID-19. Study at large: Convalescent cases consisted of six males and four females, of whom two were Hispanic. Investigators stimulated cells with overlapping spike peptides drawn from SARS-CoV-2, HCoV-NL63, HCoV-OC43 and HCoV-229E.

The CDR3 contains 11 residues. Looked up from germline, CDR1 is MDHEN and CDR2 is SYDVKM. V was clipped by 9 bases and J by 2 bases, with 7 bases between them. Treatment noted: roughly 11-day PBMC culture with coronavirus spike peptide pools or control peptides (ViraFEST assay). Study-wide points: A comparatively limited set of convalescent patients was examined, with no early post-infection timepoints. Spike mono-reactivity applied to 304 of 307 vaccine-specific clones detected in convalescent patients.

Sequenced with the Oncomine TCR Beta short-read assay was DNA taken from cultured CD4+ T cells. TCRdb recomputed calls from the PCR reads with MiXCR, one row per CDR3 protein. The table has fewer than 9,500 distinct CDR3 sequences, approximately 55% seen once. Turning to this clonotype: Its matching antigen is unknown.

The V and J genes are TRBV28 and TRBJ1-2, with D possibly matching TRBD1 (5 bases). The sequenced sample was CD4+ T cells from blood, cultured in vitro. The TCR originated in a human donor who had recovered from COVID-19. CDR3 protein: CASGANYGYTF. The CDR3 coding sequence is TGTGCCAGTGGGGCGAACTATGGCTACACCTTC.